These T cell receptor beta chains were read from a single sample in a study of CD8+ T cells in alopecia areata. Libraries were prepared by immunoSEQ multiplex PCR; TCRdb keeps only in-frame clonotypes and omits some of them. The sample holds roughly 250,000 clones; 60% are singletons and the top ten take more than 0.85%. Source: CD4+ T cells sorted from blood, taken at approximately week 52, from a patient treated with tofacitinib. Source of these receptors: a human donor with alopecia areata. The CDR3 runs from the conserved cysteine through the conserved F or W. The D gene is left open where the match is weak. Only part of the rows carry a size: once, few, many, or a class if the clone is expanded.

CDR3 length,clone size,J gene,D gene,V gene,CDR3 protein,CDR3 DNA
14,.,TRBJ2-3,TRBD2,TRBV29-1,CSVDTRGVTDTQYF,TGCAGCGTTGATACCCGGGGGGTCACAGATACGCAGTATTTT
11,.,TRBJ2-7,.,TRBV29-1,CSVRDAYEQYF,TGCAGCGTTCGGGACGCCTACGAGCAGTACTTC
16,.,TRBJ1-4,.,TRBV30,CAWSASPDTFNEKLFF,TGTGCCTGGAGTGCTTCCCCAGACACATTTAATGAAAAACTGTTTTTT
17,.,TRBJ2-7,.,TRBV7-7,CASSPPWGVLISCEQYF,TGTGCTAGCAGCCCTCCTTGGGGCGTACTTATAAGCTGCGAGCAGTACTTC
14,.,TRBJ2-1,.,TRBV6-1,CATQDSLLYNEQFF,TGTGCCACCCAGGACTCCCTCCTTTACAATGAGCAGTTCTTC
13,few,TRBJ2-7,.,TRBV5-1,CASRKSLGYEQYF,TGCGCCAGCAGAAAGAGTCTAGGCTACGAGCAGTACTTC
13,.,TRBJ1-2,.,TRBV7-2,CASSFTRQTFYTF,TGTGCCAGCAGCTTCACCCGACAGACCTTCTACACCTTC
15,.,TRBJ1-2,TRBD1,TRBV2,CASTRGAGGVYGYTF,TGTGCCAGCACCCGGGGTGCAGGGGGGGTCTATGGCTACACCTTC
15,.,TRBJ1-1,.,TRBV27,CASSWTAGFSTEAFF,TGTGCCAGCAGTTGGACCGCAGGGTTCAGCACTGAAGCTTTCTTT
15,.,TRBJ2-2,.,TRBV11-2,CASSLDPGVTGELFF,TGTGCCAGCAGCTTAGACCCCGGGGTGACCGGGGAGCTGTTTTTT
14,.,TRBJ1-1,TRBD1,TRBV5-1,CASSLRGQGTEAFF,TGCGCCAGCAGCTTGAGGGGGCAAGGCACTGAAGCTTTCTTT
15,.,TRBJ1-5,.,TRBV27,CASSFSDSRIQPQHF,TGTGCCAGCAGTTTTTCCGACTCCAGGATTCAGCCCCAGCATTTT
18,.,TRBJ1-1,TRBD1,TRBV18,CASSLNQRLQGTNTEAFF,TGTGCCAGCTCACTGAACCAACGATTACAGGGGACGAACACTGAAGCTTTCTTT
15,.,TRBJ2-2,TRBD1,TRBV29-1,CSVGPTGSNTGELFF,TGCAGCGTTGGCCCGACAGGGTCGAACACCGGGGAGCTGTTTTTT
16,.,TRBJ2-4,TRBD2,TRBV25-1,CASSSRDSGGVNIQYF,TGTGCCAGCAGTTCGCGAGATAGCGGGGGGGTAAACATTCAGTACTTC
14,few,TRBJ2-3,TRBD2,TRBV7-2,CASSRRLATDTQYF,TGTGCCAGCAGCCGACGACTAGCAACAGATACGCAGTATTTT
16,few,TRBJ1-6,TRBD1,TRBV9,CASSPTGQNYNSPLHF,TGTGCCAGCAGCCCGACGGGACAGAACTATAATTCACCCCTCCACTTT
14,.,TRBJ2-5,.,TRBV7-3,CASSPGGFEETQYF,TGTGCCAGCAGCCCTGGAGGGTTCGAAGAGACCCAGTACTTC
13,.,TRBJ2-5,TRBD2,TRBV9,CASSRGGLQTQYF,TGTGCCAGCAGCCGGGGGGGCCTCCAGACCCAGTACTTC
13,.,TRBJ2-7,TRBD1,TRBV30,CAWSVPGGSEQYF,TGTGCCTGGAGTGTACCAGGGGGCTCCGAGCAGTACTTC
13,.,TRBJ2-2,TRBD2,TRBV30,CAWSVGLAGELFF,TGTGCCTGGAGTGTGGGACTAGCCGGGGAGCTGTTTTTT
15,.,TRBJ2-3,.,TRBV25-1,CASSAGSGGTDTQYF,TGTGCCAGCAGTGCCGGATCAGGAGGCACAGATACGCAGTATTTT
15,.,TRBJ2-3,.,TRBV14,CASSQTATRAETQYF,TGTGCCAGCAGCCAGACTGCAACTAGGGCCGAAACGCAGTATTTT
13,.,TRBJ2-3,TRBD1,TRBV5-1,CASSLDRGDTQYF,TGCGCCAGCAGCTTGGACAGGGGAGATACGCAGTATTTT
15,few,TRBJ1-5,.,TRBV6-1,CASSEGDFSNQPQHF,TGTGCCAGCAGTGAAGGGGACTTTAGCAATCAGCCCCAGCATTTT
18,.,TRBJ2-5,.,TRBV4-3,CASSQDIGQEDGKETQYF,TGCGCCAGCAGCCAAGATATAGGGCAGGAGGATGGGAAAGAGACCCAGTACTTC
16,.,TRBJ2-7,TRBD1,TRBV7-9,CASSLAGRTGFYEQYF,TGTGCCAGCAGCTTAGCGGGACGGACAGGGTTCTACGAGCAGTACTTC
15,once,TRBJ2-5,.,TRBV18,CASSPKPNGVETQYF,TGTGCCAGCTCACCTAAACCAAATGGGGTCGAGACCCAGTACTTC
13,.,TRBJ2-1,.,TRBV2,CASSVGSYNEQFF,TGTGCCAGCAGTGTGGGCAGCTACAATGAGCAGTTCTTC
14,.,TRBJ1-4,.,TRBV6-5,CASSQPGVEEKLFF,TGTGCCAGCAGTCAACCGGGTGTAGAGGAAAAACTGTTTTTT
15,.,TRBJ2-2,.,TRBV6-5,CASSTRTGNTGELFF,TGTGCCAGCAGTACCCGGACGGGGAACACCGGGGAGCTGTTTTTT
13,.,TRBJ1-2,.,TRBV30,CAWSVLGHYGYTF,TGTGCCTGGAGTGTACTGGGCCACTATGGCTACACCTTC
13,.,TRBJ1-1,.,TRBV19,CATREGLNTEAFF,TGTGCCACTCGCGAGGGGTTGAACACTGAAGCTTTCTTT
15,.,TRBJ1-5,.,TRBV9,CASSANRDSNQPQHF,TGTGCCAGCAGCGCCAACAGGGATAGCAATCAGCCCCAGCATTTT
12,.,TRBJ1-5,.,TRBV6-6,CASNPSNQPQHF,TGTGCCAGCAATCCGAGCAATCAGCCCCAGCATTTT
13,.,TRBJ1-2,TRBD1,TRBV5-6,CASSLPGGYGYTF,TGTGCCAGCAGCTTGCCAGGGGGCTATGGCTACACCTTC
15,once,TRBJ2-3,.,TRBV27,CASSLEGRAPDTQYF,TGTGCCAGCAGTTTAGAGGGCAGGGCCCCAGATACGCAGTATTTT
15,few,TRBJ2-6,.,TRBV5-1,CASSPGLSGANVLTF,TGCGCCAGCAGCCCGGGACTCTCTGGGGCCAACGTCCTGACTTTC
15,.,TRBJ2-2,.,TRBV29-1,CSVELAYANTGELFF,TGCAGCGTTGAACTGGCGTACGCGAACACCGGGGAGCTGTTTTTT
13,.,TRBJ2-3,.,TRBV30,CAWSLTSTDTQYF,TGTGCCTGGAGTCTTACTAGCACAGATACGCAGTATTTT
13,few,TRBJ2-5,.,TRBV5-1,CASSLGPQETQYF,TGCGCCAGCAGCTTGGGACCGCAAGAGACCCAGTACTTC
14,.,TRBJ1-1,TRBD1,TRBV27,CASSPQDRGAPAFF,TGTGCCAGCAGTCCCCAGGACAGGGGCGCCCCGGCTTTCTTT
14,.,TRBJ1-1,.,TRBV9,CASSVALANTEAFF,TGTGCCAGCAGCGTAGCCCTGGCCAACACTGAAGCTTTCTTT